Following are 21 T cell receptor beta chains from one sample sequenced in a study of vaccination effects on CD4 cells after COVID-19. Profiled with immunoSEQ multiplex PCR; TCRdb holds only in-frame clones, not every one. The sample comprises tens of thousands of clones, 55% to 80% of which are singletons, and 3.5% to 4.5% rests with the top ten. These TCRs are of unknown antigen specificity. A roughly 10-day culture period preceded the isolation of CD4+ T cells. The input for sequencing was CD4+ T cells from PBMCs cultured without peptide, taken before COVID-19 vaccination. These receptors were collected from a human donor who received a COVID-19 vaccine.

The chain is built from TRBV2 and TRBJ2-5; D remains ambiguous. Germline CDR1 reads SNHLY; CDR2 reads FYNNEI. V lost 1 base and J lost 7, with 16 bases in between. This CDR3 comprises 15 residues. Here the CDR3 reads CASSEDTISMGTQYF. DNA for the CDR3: TGTGCCAGCAGTGAAGATACTATTTCGATGGGGACCCAGTACTTC.

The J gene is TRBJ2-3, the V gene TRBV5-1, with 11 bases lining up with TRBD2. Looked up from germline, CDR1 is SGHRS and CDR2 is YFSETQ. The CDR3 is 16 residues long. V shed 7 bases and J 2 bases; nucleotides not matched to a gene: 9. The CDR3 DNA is TGCGCCAGCCAGGAACTAGCGGGAGATGTCACAGATACGCAGTATTTT. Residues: CASQELAGDVTDTQYF.

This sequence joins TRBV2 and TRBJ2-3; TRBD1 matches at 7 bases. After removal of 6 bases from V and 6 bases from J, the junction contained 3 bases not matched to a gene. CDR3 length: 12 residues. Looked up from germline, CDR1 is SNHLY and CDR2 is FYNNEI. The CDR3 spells CASSKQGDTQYF. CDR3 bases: TGTGCCAGCAGCAAACAGGGGGATACGCAGTATTTT.

The CDR3 DNA reads TGTGCCAGCAGCGCTAACCCGAGACAGGGGCCCAACAATGAGCAGTTCTTC. Its translation: CASSANPRQGPNNEQFF. This chain links TRBV5-8 with TRBJ2-1, with 8 bases fitting TRBD1. There are 17 residues in the CDR3. The germline V gene encodes CDR1 SGHTS and CDR2 YDEGEE. After removal of 4 bases from V and 5 bases from J, the junction contained 14 bases not matched to a gene.

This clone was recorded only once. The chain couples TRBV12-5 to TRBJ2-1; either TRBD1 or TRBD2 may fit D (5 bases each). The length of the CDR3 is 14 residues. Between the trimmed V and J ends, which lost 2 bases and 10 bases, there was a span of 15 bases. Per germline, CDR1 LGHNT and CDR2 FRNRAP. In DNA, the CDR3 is TGTGCTAGTGGTTTGTATCCACCGGGGCGGGAGCAGTTCTTC. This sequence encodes CASGLYPPGREQFF.

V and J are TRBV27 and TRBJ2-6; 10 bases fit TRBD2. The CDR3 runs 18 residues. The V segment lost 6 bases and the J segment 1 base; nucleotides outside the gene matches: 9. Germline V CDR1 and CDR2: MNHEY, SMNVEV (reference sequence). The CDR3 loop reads CASRDLAGVGSGANVLTF. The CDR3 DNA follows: TGTGCCAGCAGAGATCTAGCGGGAGTAGGGTCTGGGGCCAACGTCCTGACTTTC.

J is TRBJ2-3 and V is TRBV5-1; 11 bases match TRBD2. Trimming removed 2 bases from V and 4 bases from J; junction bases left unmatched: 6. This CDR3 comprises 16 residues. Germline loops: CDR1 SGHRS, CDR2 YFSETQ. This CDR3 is CASSFTLAGGADTQYF. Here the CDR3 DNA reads TGCGCCAGCAGCTTCACCCTAGCGGGGGGCGCAGATACGCAGTATTTT.

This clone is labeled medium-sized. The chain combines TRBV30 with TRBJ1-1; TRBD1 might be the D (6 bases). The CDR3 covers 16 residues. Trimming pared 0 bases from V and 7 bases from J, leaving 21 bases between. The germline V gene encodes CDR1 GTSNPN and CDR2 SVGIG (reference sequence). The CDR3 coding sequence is TGTGCCTGGAGTGTACTGCGGGGGCGGAGGGCCAATGAAGCTTTCTTT. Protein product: CAWSVLRGRRANEAFF. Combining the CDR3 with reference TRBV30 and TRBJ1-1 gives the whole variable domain SQTIHQWPATLVQPVGSPLSLECTVEGTSNPNLYWYRQAAGRGLQLLFYSVGIGQISSEVPQNLSASRPQDRQFILSSKKLLLSDSGFYLCAWSVLRGRRANEAFFGQGTRLTVV.

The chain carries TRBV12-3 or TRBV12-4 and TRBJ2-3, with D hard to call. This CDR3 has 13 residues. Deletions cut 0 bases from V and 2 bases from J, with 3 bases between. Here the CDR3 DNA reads TGTGCCAGCAGTTTAGCGAACACAGATACGCAGTATTTT. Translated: CASSLANTDTQYF.

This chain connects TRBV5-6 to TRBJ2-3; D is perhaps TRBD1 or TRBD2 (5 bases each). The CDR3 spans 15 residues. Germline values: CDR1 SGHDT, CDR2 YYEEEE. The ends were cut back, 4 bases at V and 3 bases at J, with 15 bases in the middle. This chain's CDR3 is CASSPQWGLTDTQYF. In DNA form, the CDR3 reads TGTGCCAGCAGCCCGCAGTGGGGGTTAACAGATACGCAGTATTTT.

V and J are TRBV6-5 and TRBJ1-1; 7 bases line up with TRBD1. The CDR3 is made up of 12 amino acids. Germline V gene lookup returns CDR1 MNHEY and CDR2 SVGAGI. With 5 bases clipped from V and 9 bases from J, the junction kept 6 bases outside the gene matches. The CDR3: CASSKPTGQAFF. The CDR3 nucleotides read TGTGCCAGCAGTAAACCGACAGGGCAAGCTTTCTTT.

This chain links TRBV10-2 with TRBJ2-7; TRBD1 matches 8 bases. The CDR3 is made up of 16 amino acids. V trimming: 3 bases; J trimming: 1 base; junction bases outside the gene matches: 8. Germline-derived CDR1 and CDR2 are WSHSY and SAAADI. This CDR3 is CASSDFGQGGSYEQYF. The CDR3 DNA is TGCGCCAGCAGTGATTTCGGACAGGGCGGATCCTACGAGCAGTACTTC.

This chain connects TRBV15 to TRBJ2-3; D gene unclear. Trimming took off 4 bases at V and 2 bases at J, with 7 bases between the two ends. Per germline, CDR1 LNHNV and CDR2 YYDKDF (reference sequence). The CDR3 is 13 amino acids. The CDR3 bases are TGTGCCACCAGCACCGAGAACACAGATACGCAGTATTTT. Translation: CATSTENTDTQYF.

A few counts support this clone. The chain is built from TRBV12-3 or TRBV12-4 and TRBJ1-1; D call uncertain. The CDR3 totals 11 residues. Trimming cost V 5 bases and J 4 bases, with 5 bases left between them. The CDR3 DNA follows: TGTGCCAGCAGTGCTATCACTGAAGCTTTCTTT. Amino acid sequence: CASSAITEAFF.

The chain's CDR3 is CASSRGAQNTEAFF. CDR3 nucleotides: TGTGCCAGCAGCCGAGGGGCCCAGAACACTGAAGCTTTCTTT. This chain links TRBV6-5 with TRBJ1-1, with D possibly being TRBD1 (5 bases). The CDR3 spans 14 residues. Trimming removed 6 bases at V and 1 base at J, with 12 bases between. The germline CDR1 and CDR2 sequences are MNHEY and SVGAGI.

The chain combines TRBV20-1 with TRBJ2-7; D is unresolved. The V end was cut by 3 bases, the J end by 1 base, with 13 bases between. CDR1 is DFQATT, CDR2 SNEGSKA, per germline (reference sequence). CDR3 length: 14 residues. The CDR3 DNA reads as TGCAGTGCTAGTTCCCCCCTAGTTTCCTACGAGCAGTACTTC. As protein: CSASSPLVSYEQYF.

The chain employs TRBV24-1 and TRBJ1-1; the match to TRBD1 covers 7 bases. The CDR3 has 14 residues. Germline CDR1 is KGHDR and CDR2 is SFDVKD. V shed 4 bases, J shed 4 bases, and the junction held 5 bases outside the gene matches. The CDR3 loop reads CATSDSQGSTEAFF. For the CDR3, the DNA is TGTGCCACCAGTGACTCACAGGGGAGCACTGAAGCTTTCTTT.

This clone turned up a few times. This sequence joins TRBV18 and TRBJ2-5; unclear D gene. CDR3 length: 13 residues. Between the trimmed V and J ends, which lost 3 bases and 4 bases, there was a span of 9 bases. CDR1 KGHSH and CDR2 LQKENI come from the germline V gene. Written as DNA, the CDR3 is TGTGCCAGCTCACCCAAAGACTTAGAGACCCAGTACTTC. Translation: CASSPKDLETQYF.

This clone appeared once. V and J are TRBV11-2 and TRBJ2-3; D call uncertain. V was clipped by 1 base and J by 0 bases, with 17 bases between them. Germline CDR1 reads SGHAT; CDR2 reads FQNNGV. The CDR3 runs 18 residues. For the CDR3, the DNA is TGTGCCAGCAGCTTAGCCGTAAGCAGCCGAGGAAGCACAGATACGCAGTATTTT. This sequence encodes CASSLAVSSRGSTDTQYF.

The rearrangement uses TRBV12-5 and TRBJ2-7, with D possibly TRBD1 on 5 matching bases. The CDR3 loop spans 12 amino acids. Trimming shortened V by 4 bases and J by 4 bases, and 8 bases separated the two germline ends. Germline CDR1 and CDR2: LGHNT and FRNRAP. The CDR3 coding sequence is TGTGCTAGTGGTTCACAGGAGTACGAGCAGTACTTC. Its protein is CASGSQEYEQYF.

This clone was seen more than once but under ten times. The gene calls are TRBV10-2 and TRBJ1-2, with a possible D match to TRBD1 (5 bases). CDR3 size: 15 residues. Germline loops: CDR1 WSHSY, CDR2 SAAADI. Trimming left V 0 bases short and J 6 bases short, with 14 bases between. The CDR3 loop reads CASSESRGRPNGYTF. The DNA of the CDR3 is TGCGCCAGCAGTGAGTCGCGGGGGAGACCTAATGGCTACACCTTC.